What follows describes a single TCR beta chain. No antigen is known for it. Nothing much larger sits one base from this clone, and base qualities are not available. The collaborating institutions used their own protocols to collect whole blood in K2EDTA tubes. For TCRbeta analysis, collaborator samples were shipped as frozen whole blood, as isolated PBMCs, or as DNA extracted from either sample type. This record belongs to a study of blood T cell repertoires in COVID-19 (dated by TCRdb to about 2020). About the investigation overall: Samples from collaborators originated in the United States, Italy and Spain and spanned both the acute and convalescent phases of COVID-19. Samples came from the ongoing ImmuneRACE study (first 160 participants) plus 1,254 subjects from 6 global collaborators. Subjects who had been exposed to COVID-19, were actively infected with it, or had recovered from it provided the deeply sampled blood TCRbeta repertoires that made up the dataset. Where available, HLA class I and class II types were taken from metadata supplied by the sample provider and were not determined by assay-based typing. The prospective study material was composed of cDNA or gDNA derived from T cells, B-cell-depleted T cells, or PBMCs. Nearly every sample came with metadata listing a de-identified subject ID, COVID-19 status, age in years and sex. The repertoires were released in a freely available public database meant as a resource for research on the immune response to SARS-CoV-2. The study at large found these results: The amount of clinical and demographic metadata varied by source and participant and was provided uncurated.

CDR3 length: 13 amino acids, cysteine to phenylalanine. Only the CDR3 DNA is retained, 39 bases long and in frame from the first base. V is pared back by 8 bases and J by 6 bases, with 13 bases lying between the germline termini. Via the germline V gene (reference sequence), CDR1 is SEHNR and CDR2 FQNEAQ. The immunoSEQ Assay, a bias-controlled multiplex PCR, was used to amplify TCRbeta CDR3 regions from genomic DNA. As for the original processing: The number of nucleated cells in each sample was estimated from the amplification of reference gene primers within the assay. To quantify the absolute abundance of each unique TCRbeta CDR3 rearrangement, sequence reads were collapsed and filtered. For each sample, productive Simpson clonality was calculated as the square root of Simpson's diversity index across productive rearrangements. Sourced from immuneACCESS, this table was stored by TCRdb with only in-frame sequences that have V and J called. A share of the clones is absent; for the studies checked, an unresolved V gene accounts for under half, and the remainder has no known explanation. That table supplies the V and J calls and clone size; D and trimming were determined from the DNA. For this sample there are a few hundred thousand clones; more than 85% appear just once. The leading ten clones occupy 7.1% of the sample.

The sequence derives from a woman aged 70 to 79 with active or convalescent COVID-19. Here the chain combines TRBV7-9 and TRBJ1-4, with a tentative D gene TRBD1 over 5 matching bases. Sequencing used peripheral blood. The CDR3 reads CASRGASDEKLFF. DNA sequence: TGTGCCAGCCGCGGGGCCTCGGATGAAAAACTGTTTTTT. The entire variable domain, with the stretches around the CDR3 drawn from the reference TRBV7-9 and TRBJ1-4 proteins, is DTGVSQNPRHKITKRGQNVTFRCDPISEHNRLYWYRQTLGQGPEFLTYFQNEAQLEKSRLLSDRFSAERPKGSFSTLEIQRTEQGDSAMYLCASRGASDEKLFFGSGTQLSVL.